This is a list of T cell receptor beta chains from one sample in a study of T-cell memory formation after mild COVID-19. From the 5' RACE reads, TCRdb called clonotypes with MiXCR, one entry per CDR3 protein. The table has a few hundred thousand distinct CDR3 sequences, 20% to 25% seen once. Material for sequencing was PBMCs or a T cell subset sorted from them (not recorded which). These receptors were taken from a man aged 18 to 29 who had mild COVID-19 (a few samples of this study predate the infection). Cell type and time point are not known. The conserved cysteine and the conserved F or W are not part of the CDR3 here.

j_gene | v_gene | len | CDR3aa
TRBJ1-1 | TRBV6-5 | 12 | ASSYGGLNTEAF
TRBJ1-6 | TRBV12-3/TRBV12-4 | 10 | ASSGQGSPLH
TRBJ1-1 | TRBV28 | 10 | ASSGGQGQAF
TRBJ1-5 | TRBV27 | 13 | ASSLGQGPNQPQH
TRBJ1-3 | TRBV7-3 | 13 | ASSSGGNSGNTIY
TRBJ2-2 | TRBV7-7 | 12 | ASRGGARTGELF
TRBJ2-5 | TRBV7-3 | 18 | ASSSHGTSGGDISQETQY
TRBJ2-5 | TRBV5-1 | 13 | ASSFSGGVQETQY
TRBJ1-2 | TRBV5-1 | 13 | ASSLQGRGGNGYT
TRBJ2-7 | TRBV29-1 | 12 | SVVKTGTDYEQY
TRBJ1-1 | TRBV5-1 | 12 | ASSMWDRNTEAF
TRBJ1-1 | TRBV5-4 | 11 | ASRTAGRTEAF
TRBJ1-1 | TRBV10-3 | 12 | AISYLEGATEAF
TRBJ2-7 | TRBV7-9 | 11 | ASMNRGYYEQY
TRBJ2-7 | TRBV21-1 | 13 | ASSKEATDPYEQY
TRBJ1-1 | TRBV20-1 | 13 | SARQGGSVNTEAF
TRBJ1-3 | TRBV29-1 | 10 | SVAEAGNTIY
TRBJ1-1 | TRBV11-2 | 12 | ASRGANWGLEAF
TRBJ2-5 | TRBV7-6 | 12 | ASTSLRGGETQY
TRBJ2-5 | TRBV12-3/TRBV12-4 | 13 | ASSFLFGASETQY
TRBJ2-3 | TRBV5-1 | 11 | ASSSPGESTQY
TRBJ1-1 | TRBV6-6 | 13 | ASSYFTGGRTEAF
TRBJ1-1 | TRBV27 | 10 | ASSFFGTEAF
TRBJ2-4 | TRBV5-1 | 13 | ASSLSMEQQNIQY
TRBJ1-6 | TRBV2 | 13 | ASSRRGGADSPLH
TRBJ2-3 | TRBV7-3 | 12 | ASSPGTGVDTQY
TRBJ2-5 | TRBV12-3/TRBV12-4 | 13 | ASSSLRGPRETQY
TRBJ2-3 | TRBV7-2 | 12 | ASSLDQGDDTQY
TRBJ2-3 | TRBV3-1 | 13 | ASSPLAGVTDTQY
TRBJ1-6 | TRBV6-5 | 12 | ASSRLELNSPLH
TRBJ2-1 | TRBV20-1 | 12 | SYPARWWPREQF
TRBJ2-7 | TRBV9 | 12 | ASSSPGAPYEQY
TRBJ2-5 | TRBV6-2/TRBV6-3 | 14 | ASSYSMGFGQETQY
TRBJ1-2 | TRBV6-4 | 14 | ASSDIVSEVNYGYT
TRBJ1-5 | TRBV7-2 | 13 | ASSLYRGSNQPQH
TRBJ2-1 | TRBV5-1 | 15 | ASSPGTSAIRYNEQF
TRBJ2-2 | TRBV7-9 | 13 | ASSLVGTNTGELF
TRBJ2-5 | TRBV5-1 | 13 | ASSPTSGGDATQY
TRBJ2-2 | TRBV5-5 | 14 | ASSPLSGGYTGELF
TRBJ2-3 | TRBV2 | 10 | ARGQNTDTQY
TRBJ2-3 | TRBV5-4 | 15 | ASSAGTSGVRTDTQY
TRBJ2-7 | TRBV12-3/TRBV12-4 | 10 | ASRGDRYEQY
TRBJ1-5 | TRBV12-3/TRBV12-4 | 13 | ASSLNRNLGEPQH
TRBJ1-3 | TRBV6-1 | 11 | ASSDGYGNTIY
TRBJ1-3 | TRBV12-3/TRBV12-4 | 13 | ASRPGTGSGNTIY
TRBJ1-1 | TRBV15 | 10 | ATSRAGYVAF
TRBJ1-6 | TRBV29-1 | 11 | SVAQGARSPLH
TRBJ2-2 | TRBV6-5 | 15 | ASSELDGTANTGELF
TRBJ2-5 | TRBV12-5 | 12 | ASGARTGIETQY
TRBJ2-1 | TRBV20-1 | 12 | SASRGYYPNEQF
TRBJ2-2 | TRBV9 | 12 | ASSVFGSGGELF
TRBJ2-2 | TRBV18 | 13 | ASSPWAPQEGELF
TRBJ2-7 | TRBV5-1 | 12 | ASSPSIGGYEQY